Reported below is one T cell receptor (beta chain). Cohorts were determined from participant-reported clinical history. The data belong to a study of blood T cell repertoires in COVID-19. Study as a whole: The analysed material was cDNA or gDNA that came from T cells, B-cell-depleted T cells, or PBMCs.

CDR1 GTSNPN and CDR2 SVGIG come from the germline V gene (reference sequence). The CDR3 has 18 residues. After removal of 1 base from V and 7 bases from J, the junction contained 21 bases not matched to a gene. Per the original data handling: Estimates of nucleated cell counts were drawn from the amplification of reference gene primers. The table came from immunoSEQ multiplex PCR; TCRdb's copy has only in-frame clones and leaves some out. The DNA was the basis for D and trimming; V, J and clone size are from that table. The table records 200,000 to 250,000 clones, around 84% of them present only once.

This TCR derives from a woman aged 40 to 50 with acute COVID-19. The V and J genes are TRBV30 and TRBJ1-2; TRBD1 matches 7 bases. The sequenced sample was PBMCs or T cells enriched from blood (not recorded which). The CDR3 sequence: CAWSAGVPGTEEGTGYTF. The CDR3 region has the DNA TGTGCCTGGAGTGCAGGGGTACCGGGGACAGAGGAGGGTACTGGCTACACCTTC.